This T cell receptor (beta chain) came from a study of tumor-infiltrating lymphocytes in primary liver carcinoma. Co-extracting RNA and DNA was done with 20-30 mg of unsorted bulk tissue as input. Patients diagnosed with primary liver carcinoma received treatment through surgical resection. Study conclusions and caveats: Tumor-adjacent and tumor-blood pairs overlapped less than tumor region pairs did. Tumor tissue displayed a significantly greater top-250-clone fraction than blood (p = 0.039).

V lost 0 bases and J 6 bases, leaving 10 bases between the germline ends. This CDR3 has 14 residues. Per germline, CDR1 SGHNT and CDR2 YYREEE (reference sequence). This clonotype was seen repeatedly, ten times or more. Its antigen is not identified. The investigators made TCR beta cDNA from 400 to 500 ng total RNA, using a constant-region primer. Three rounds of nested multiplex PCR with slightly modified ARM-PCR produced TCR beta libraries. Running ten to eleven cycles apiece, the first two PCR rounds relied on TRBV1-TRBV30 forward primers together with a C-beta reverse primer. TCRdb re-analysed the multiplex PCR reads in MiXCR, keeping a single row per CDR3 protein. Of fewer than 85,000 distinct CDR3 sequences in the sample, 69% are singletons; the top ten hold roughly 28%.

The sequenced sample consisted of tumor-adjacent normal liver tissue. The chain carries TRBV5-4 and TRBJ1-5; the D is unclear. This clonotype originated in a man in his forties with primary liver carcinoma and hepatitis B virus infection. The CDR3 sequence: CASSLAGGSQPQHF. DNA of the CDR3: TGTGCCAGCAGCTTGGCCGGAGGGAGTCAGCCCCAGCATTTT.